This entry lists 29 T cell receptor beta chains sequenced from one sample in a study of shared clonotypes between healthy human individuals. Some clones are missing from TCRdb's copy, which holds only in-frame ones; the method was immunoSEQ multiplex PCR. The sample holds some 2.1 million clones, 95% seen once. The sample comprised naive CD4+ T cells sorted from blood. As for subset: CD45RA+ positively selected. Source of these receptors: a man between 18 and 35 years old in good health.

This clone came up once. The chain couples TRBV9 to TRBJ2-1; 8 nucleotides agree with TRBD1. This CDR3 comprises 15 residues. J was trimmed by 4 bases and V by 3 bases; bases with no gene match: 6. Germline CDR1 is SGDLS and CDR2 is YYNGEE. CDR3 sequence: CASSADRGGYNEQFF. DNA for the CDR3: TGTGCCAGCAGCGCTGACAGGGGAGGATACAATGAGCAGTTCTTC.

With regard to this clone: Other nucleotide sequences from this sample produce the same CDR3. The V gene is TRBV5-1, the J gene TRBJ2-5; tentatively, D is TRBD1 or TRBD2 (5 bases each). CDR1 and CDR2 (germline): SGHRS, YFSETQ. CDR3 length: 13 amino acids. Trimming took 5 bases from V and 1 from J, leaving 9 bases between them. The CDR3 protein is CASRPGPQETQYF. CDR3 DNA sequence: TGCGCCAGCAGGCCGGGACCCCAAGAGACCCAGTACTTC.

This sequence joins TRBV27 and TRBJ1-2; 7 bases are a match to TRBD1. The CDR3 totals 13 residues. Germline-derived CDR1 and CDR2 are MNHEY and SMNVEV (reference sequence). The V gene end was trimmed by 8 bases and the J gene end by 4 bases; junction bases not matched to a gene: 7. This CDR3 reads CASRSPGGYGYTF. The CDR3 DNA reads TGTGCCAGCCGCTCCCCAGGGGGCTATGGCTACACCTTC.

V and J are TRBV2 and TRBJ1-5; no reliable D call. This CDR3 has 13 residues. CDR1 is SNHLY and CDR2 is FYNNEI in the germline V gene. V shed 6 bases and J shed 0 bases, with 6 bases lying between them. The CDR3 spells CASRRISNQPQHF. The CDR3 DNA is TGTGCCAGCAGACGTATTAGCAATCAGCCCCAGCATTTT.

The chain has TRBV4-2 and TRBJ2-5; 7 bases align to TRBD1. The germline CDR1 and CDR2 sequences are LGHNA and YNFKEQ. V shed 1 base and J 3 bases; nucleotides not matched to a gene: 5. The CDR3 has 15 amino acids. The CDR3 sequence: CASSQGDRDEETQYF. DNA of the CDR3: TGTGCCAGCAGCCAAGGCGACAGGGACGAAGAGACCCAGTACTTC.

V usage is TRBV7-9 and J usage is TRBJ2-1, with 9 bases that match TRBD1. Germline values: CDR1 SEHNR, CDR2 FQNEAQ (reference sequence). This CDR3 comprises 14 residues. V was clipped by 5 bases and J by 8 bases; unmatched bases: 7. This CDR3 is CASSRDRVGDEQFF. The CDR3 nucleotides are TGTGCCAGCAGCCGGGACAGGGTAGGAGATGAGCAGTTCTTC.

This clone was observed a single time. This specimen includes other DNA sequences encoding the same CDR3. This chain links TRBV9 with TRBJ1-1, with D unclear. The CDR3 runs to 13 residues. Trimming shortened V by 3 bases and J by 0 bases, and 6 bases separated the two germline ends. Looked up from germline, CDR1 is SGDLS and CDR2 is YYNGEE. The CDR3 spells CASSGSMNTEAFF. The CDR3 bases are TGTGCCAGCAGCGGGTCTATGAACACTGAAGCTTTCTTT.

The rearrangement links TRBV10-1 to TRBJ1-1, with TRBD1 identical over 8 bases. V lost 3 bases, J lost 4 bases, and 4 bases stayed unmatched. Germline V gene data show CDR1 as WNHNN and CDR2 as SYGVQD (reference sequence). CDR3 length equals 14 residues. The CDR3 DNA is TGCGCCAGCAGTGAAAGGACAGGGAGCACTGAAGCTTTCTTT. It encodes CASSERTGSTEAFF.

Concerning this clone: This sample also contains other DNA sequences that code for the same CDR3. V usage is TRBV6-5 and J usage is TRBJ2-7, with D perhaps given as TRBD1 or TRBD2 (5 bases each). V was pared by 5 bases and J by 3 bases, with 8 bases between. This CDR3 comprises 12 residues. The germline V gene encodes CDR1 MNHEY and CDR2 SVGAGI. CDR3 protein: CASSRDGYEQYF. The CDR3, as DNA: TGTGCCAGCAGTAGGGACGGCTACGAGCAGTACTTC.

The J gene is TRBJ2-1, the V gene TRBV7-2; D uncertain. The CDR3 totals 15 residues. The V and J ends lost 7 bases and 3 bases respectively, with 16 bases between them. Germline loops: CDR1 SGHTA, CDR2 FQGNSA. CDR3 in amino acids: CASTQGGVYYNEQFF. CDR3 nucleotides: TGTGCCAGCACTCAAGGTGGGGTTTACTACAATGAGCAGTTCTTC.

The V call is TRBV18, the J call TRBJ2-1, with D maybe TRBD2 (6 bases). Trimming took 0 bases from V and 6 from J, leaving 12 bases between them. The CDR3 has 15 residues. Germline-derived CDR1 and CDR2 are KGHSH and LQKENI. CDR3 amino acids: CASSPPTAGLNEQFF. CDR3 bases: TGTGCCAGCTCACCACCGACGGCGGGGCTCAATGAGCAGTTCTTC.

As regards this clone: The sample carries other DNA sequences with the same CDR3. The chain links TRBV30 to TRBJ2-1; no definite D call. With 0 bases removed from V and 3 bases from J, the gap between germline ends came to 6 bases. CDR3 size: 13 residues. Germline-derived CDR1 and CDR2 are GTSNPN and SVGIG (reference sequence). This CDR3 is CAWSVNSYNEQFF. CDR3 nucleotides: TGTGCCTGGAGTGTAAACAGCTACAATGAGCAGTTCTTC.

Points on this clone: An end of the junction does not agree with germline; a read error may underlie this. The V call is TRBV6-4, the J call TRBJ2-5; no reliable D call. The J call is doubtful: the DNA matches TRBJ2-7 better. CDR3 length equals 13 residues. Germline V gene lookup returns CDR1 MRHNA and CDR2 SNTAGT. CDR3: CAISESLTYEQYF. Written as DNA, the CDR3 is TGTGCCATCAGTGAGTCGCTAACCTACGAGCAGTACTTC.

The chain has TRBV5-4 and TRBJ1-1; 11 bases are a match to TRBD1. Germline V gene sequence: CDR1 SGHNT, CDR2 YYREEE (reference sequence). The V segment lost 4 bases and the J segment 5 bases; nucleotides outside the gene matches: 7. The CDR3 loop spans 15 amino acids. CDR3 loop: CASSTGTGGGTEAFF. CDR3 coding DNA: TGTGCCAGCAGCACCGGGACAGGGGGAGGTACTGAAGCTTTCTTT.

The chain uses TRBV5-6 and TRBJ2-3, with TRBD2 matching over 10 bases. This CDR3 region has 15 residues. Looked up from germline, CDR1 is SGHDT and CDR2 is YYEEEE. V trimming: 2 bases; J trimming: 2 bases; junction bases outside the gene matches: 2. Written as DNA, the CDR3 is TGTGCCAGCAGCTTTGGGACTAGCGTCACAGATACGCAGTATTTT. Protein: CASSFGTSVTDTQYF.

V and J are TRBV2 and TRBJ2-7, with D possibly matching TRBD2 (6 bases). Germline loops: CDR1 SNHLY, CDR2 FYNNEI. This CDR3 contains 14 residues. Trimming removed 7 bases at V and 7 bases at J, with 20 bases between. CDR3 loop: CASTSPQGLVEQYF. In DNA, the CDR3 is TGTGCCAGCACCTCCCCCCAGGGACTGGTTGAGCAGTACTTC.

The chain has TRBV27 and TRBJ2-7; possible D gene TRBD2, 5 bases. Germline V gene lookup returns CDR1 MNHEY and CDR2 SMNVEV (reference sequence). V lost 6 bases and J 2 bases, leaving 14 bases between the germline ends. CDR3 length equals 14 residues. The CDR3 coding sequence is TGTGCCAGCAGCCCGAGGGCAACCGCCTACGAGCAGTACTTC. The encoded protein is CASSPRATAYEQYF.

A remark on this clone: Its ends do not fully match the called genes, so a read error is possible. CDR3 sequence: CASSGRRDADWNF. The DNA of the CDR3 is TGTGCCAGCAGCGGGCGCCGGGACGCGGATTGGAACTTC. This chain uses TRBV9 with TRBJ2-7; D is perhaps TRBD1 or TRBD2 (5 bases each). This CDR3 has 13 residues. In germline, CDR1 is SGDLS, CDR2 YYNGEE.

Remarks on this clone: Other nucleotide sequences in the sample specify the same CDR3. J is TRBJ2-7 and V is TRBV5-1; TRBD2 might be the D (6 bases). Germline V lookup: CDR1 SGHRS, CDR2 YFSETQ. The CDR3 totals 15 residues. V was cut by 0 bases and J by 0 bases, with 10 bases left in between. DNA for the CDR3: TGCGCCAGCAGCTTGGGACTAGGGAACTCCTACGAGCAGTACTTC. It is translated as CASSLGLGNSYEQYF.

In DNA, the CDR3 is TGTGCCTGGGGGACAGGGAGTAACTATGGCTACACCTTC. It encodes CAWGTGSNYGYTF. V and J are TRBV30 and TRBJ1-2, with 9 bases identical to TRBD1. Looked up from germline, CDR1 is GTSNPN and CDR2 is SVGIG (reference sequence). The CDR3 spans 13 residues. The junction had 2 bases not matched to a gene; V was cut back by 5 bases and J by 1 base.

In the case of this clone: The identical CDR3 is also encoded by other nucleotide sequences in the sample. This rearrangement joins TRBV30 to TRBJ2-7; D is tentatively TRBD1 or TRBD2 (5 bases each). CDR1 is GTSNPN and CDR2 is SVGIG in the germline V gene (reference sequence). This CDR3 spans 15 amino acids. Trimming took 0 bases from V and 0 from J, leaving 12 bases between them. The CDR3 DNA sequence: TGTGCCTGGAGTGTACGGGGTAGGGGCTCCTACGAGCAGTACTTC. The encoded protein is CAWSVRGRGSYEQYF. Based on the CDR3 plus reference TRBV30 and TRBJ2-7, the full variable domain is SQTIHQWPATLVQPVGSPLSLECTVEGTSNPNLYWYRQAAGRGLQLLFYSVGIGQISSEVPQNLSASRPQDRQFILSSKKLLLSDSGFYLCAWSVRGRGSYEQYFGPGTRLTVT.

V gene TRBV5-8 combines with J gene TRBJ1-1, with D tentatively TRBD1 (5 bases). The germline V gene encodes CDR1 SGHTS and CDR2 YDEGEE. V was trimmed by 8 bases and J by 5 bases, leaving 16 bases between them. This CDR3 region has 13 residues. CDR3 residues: CARTPGSGTEAFF. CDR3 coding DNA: TGTGCCAGAACCCCAGGGTCGGGGACTGAAGCTTTCTTT.

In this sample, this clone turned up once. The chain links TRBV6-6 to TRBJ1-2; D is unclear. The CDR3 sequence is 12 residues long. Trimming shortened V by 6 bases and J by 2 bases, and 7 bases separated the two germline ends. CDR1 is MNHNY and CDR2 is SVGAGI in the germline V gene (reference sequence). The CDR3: CASRGSNYGYTF. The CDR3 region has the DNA TGTGCCAGCAGGGGCAGCAACTATGGCTACACCTTC.

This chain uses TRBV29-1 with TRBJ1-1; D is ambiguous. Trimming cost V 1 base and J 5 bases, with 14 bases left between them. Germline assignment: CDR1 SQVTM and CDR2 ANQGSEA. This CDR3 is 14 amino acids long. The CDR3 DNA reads TGCAGCGTTGAAGTTCCGGGAATGGTGACTGAAGCTTTCTTT. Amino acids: CSVEVPGMVTEAFF.

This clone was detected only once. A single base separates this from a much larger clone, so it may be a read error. The CDR3 nucleotides read TGTGCCAGCAGCTTATCAGGGGCGAACACCGGGGAGCTGTTTTTT. Translated, it gives CASSLSGANTGELFF. V usage is TRBV11-3 and J usage is TRBJ2-2; maybe TRBD1 (6 bases). Trimming left V 2 bases short and J 0 bases short, with 7 bases between. CDR3 length equals 15 residues. Germline CDR1 reads SGHNT; CDR2 reads YENEEA.

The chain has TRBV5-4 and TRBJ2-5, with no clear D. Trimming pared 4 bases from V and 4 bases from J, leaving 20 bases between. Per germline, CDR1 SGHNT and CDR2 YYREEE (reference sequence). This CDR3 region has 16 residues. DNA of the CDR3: TGTGCCAGCAGCCGACGCGCAAGTCCGGTTGGAGAGACCCAGTACTTC. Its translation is CASSRRASPVGETQYF.

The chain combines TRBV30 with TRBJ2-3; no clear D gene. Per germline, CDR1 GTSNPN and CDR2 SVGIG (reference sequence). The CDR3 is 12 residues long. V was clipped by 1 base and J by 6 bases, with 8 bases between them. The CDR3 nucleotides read TGTGCCTGGAGTGCCCGGTTCGATACGCAGTATTTT. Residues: CAWSARFDTQYF.

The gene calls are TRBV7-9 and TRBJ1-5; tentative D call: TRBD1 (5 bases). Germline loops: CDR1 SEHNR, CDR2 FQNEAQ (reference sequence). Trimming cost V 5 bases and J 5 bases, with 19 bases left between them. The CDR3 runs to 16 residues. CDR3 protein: CASSRGSGFMDQPQHF. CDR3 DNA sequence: TGTGCCAGCAGCCGTGGGTCAGGGTTTATGGATCAGCCCCAGCATTTT.

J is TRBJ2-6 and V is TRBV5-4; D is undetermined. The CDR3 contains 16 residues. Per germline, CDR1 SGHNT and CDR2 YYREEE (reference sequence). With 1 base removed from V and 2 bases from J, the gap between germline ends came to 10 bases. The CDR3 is CASSLNLGAGANVLTF. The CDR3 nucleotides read TGTGCCAGCAGCTTGAATCTCGGTGCTGGGGCCAACGTCCTGACTTTC.